These 8 T cell receptor beta chains originate from one sample sequenced in a study of CD8+ T cells in alopecia areata. Once RNA had been extracted, it was reverse transcribed into cDNA to act as the sequencing template. Sequencing was performed with immunoSEQ multiplex PCR; in TCRdb, only in-frame clones are kept and a portion is missing. The sample lists about 140,000 clones; 75% to 85% were seen once. Treatment reported: oral pan-JAK inhibitor, 5-10 mg twice daily. This material consisted of CD8+ T cells sorted from blood, taken at week 4, from a patient treated with tofacitinib. Source of these receptors: a human donor with alopecia areata.

The chain uses TRBV27 and TRBJ2-3; D gene unclear. V shed 6 bases and J shed 5 bases, with 12 bases lying between them. This CDR3 is built from 13 residues. Germline CDR1 is MNHEY and CDR2 is SMNVEV (reference sequence). The CDR3 bases are TGTGCCAGCAGCCCAAGTTTCGGAGATACGCAGTATTTT. This encodes CASSPSFGDTQYF.

CDR3 residues: CASSQDGTSYEQYF. The CDR3 nucleotides are TGCGCCAGCAGCCAAGATGGGACGTCCTACGAGCAGTACTTC. V and J are TRBV4-3 and TRBJ2-7; perhaps D is TRBD1 or TRBD2 (5 bases each). This CDR3 contains 14 residues. Looked up from germline, CDR1 is LGHNA and CDR2 is YSLEER. The germline V and J ends were trimmed by 0 bases and 1 base, with 7 bases remaining between them.

V gene TRBV27 combines with J gene TRBJ2-5; 11 nucleotides align to TRBD1. The CDR3 loop spans 16 amino acids. Germline values: CDR1 MNHEY, CDR2 SMNVEV (reference sequence). V lost 5 bases to trimming and J lost 5 bases; unmatched junction nucleotides: 10. The CDR3: CASSTRTGGIGETQYF. The CDR3 DNA is TGTGCCAGCAGTACAAGGACAGGGGGCATTGGGGAGACCCAGTACTTC.

The J gene is TRBJ1-5, the V gene TRBV4-3; tentative D call: TRBD1 (6 bases). The CDR3 consists of 15 residues. Trimming took 3 bases from V and 0 from J, leaving 9 bases between them. Germline V gene data show CDR1 as LGHNA and CDR2 as YSLEER. The CDR3, as DNA: TGCGCCAGCAGCCAGGACAGTTATAGCAATCAGCCCCAGCATTTT. Its protein is CASSQDSYSNQPQHF.

The chain carries TRBV29-1 and TRBJ1-3; 7 bases align to TRBD1. The CDR3 is made up of 15 amino acids. The ends lost 7 bases at V and 0 bases at J; junction bases unmatched: 9. Germline V gene lookup returns CDR1 SQVTM and CDR2 ANQGSEA. The CDR3 region is CSDPTGDLSGNTIYF. The CDR3 nucleotides read TGCAGCGATCCCACAGGGGACCTCTCTGGAAACACCATATATTTT.

CDR3 amino acids: CASTLSRGIGDEQFF. CDR3 DNA sequence: TGTGCCAGTACCCTCTCTCGGGGGATCGGGGATGAGCAGTTCTTC. The J gene is TRBJ2-1, the V gene TRBV19, with a tentative D call TRBD2 (6 bases). The germline V gene encodes CDR1 LNHDA and CDR2 SQIVND (reference sequence). V lost 7 bases to trimming and J lost 8 bases, with 21 bases between them. The CDR3 is made up of 15 amino acids. The variable domain in full, with the rest retrieved from reference TRBV19 and TRBJ2-1, is DGGITQSPKYLFRKEGQNVTLSCEQNLNHDAMYWYRQDPGQGLRLIYYSQIVNDFQKGDIAEGYSVSREKKESFPLTVTSAQKNPTAFYLCASTLSRGIGDEQFFGPGTRLTVL.

The chain employs TRBV27 and TRBJ2-7; D gene uncertain. CDR3 length equals 13 residues. Trimming shortened V by 8 bases and J by 6 bases, and 17 bases separated the two germline ends. CDR1 is MNHEY, CDR2 SMNVEV, per germline (reference sequence). The CDR3 sequence: CASGLHTSGEQYF. The CDR3 DNA follows: TGTGCCAGCGGGCTCCACACTTCTGGCGAGCAGTACTTC.

J is TRBJ2-5 and V is TRBV27; 11 positions agree with TRBD2. Germline values: CDR1 MNHEY, CDR2 SMNVEV (reference sequence). V trimming: 6 bases; J trimming: 0 bases; junction bases outside the gene matches: 3. The CDR3 is made up of 15 amino acids. The CDR3 DNA is TGTGCCAGCAGCCCGGGACTAGCGGACCAAGAGACCCAGTACTTC. Encoded protein: CASSPGLADQETQYF.